This record covers a single TCR beta chain. Its antigen target is currently unknown. This entry comes from a study of diagnostic markers for celiac disease (TCRdb year 2020). CDR1 and CDR2 (SEHNR, FQNEAQ) derive from the germline V gene (reference sequence). The cysteine opens and the phenylalanine closes a CDR3 of 15 amino acids. The record lacks a DNA sequence. The run used an Illumina MiSeq. TCRdb reprocessed the reads and lists each CDR3 protein sequence as a single entry, with no DNA. The sample has more than 7,500 distinct CDR3 sequences on record. 6% to 6.5% of the sample is in the top ten clones.

The receptor chain draws on TRBV7-9 and TRBJ2-5; TCRdb lists TRBD1, though no DNA is available to test this call. The receptor was derived from a human donor. This table probably holds off-target reads from a library built for another chain. The source material was either unsorted cells or a sorted T cell fraction (not recorded which). For the CDR3, the sequence is CASSLDTGEGETQYF.